These 17 T cell receptor beta chains were all obtained from the same sample, sequenced in a study of cytomegalovirus exposure and HLA in healthy donors. The study ran its PCR with 60 Vbeta and 13 Jbeta primers. Sequencing used immunoSEQ multiplex PCR; TCRdb keeps in-frame clones, though not all of them. The sample carries roughly 180,000 clones, around four fifths recorded once. The sequencing input was PBMCs. Receptors originate from a man younger than 40 in good health and CMV-seronegative.

The chain uses TRBV18 and TRBJ2-2; D is undetermined. Germline CDR1 reads KGHSH; CDR2 reads LQKENI. The CDR3 has 13 residues. Trimming removed 6 bases at V and 6 bases at J, with 11 bases between. In DNA form, the CDR3 reads TGTGCCAGCTCTGCCACCGAGCCCGGGGAGCTGTTTTTT. Translated, it gives CASSATEPGELFF.

The chain has TRBV9 and TRBJ2-1; 8 bases agree with TRBD1. The CDR3 totals 18 residues. V dropped 4 bases and J dropped 7; count of bases not matched to a gene: 19. Germline loops: CDR1 SGDLS, CDR2 YYNGEE. CDR3 residues: CASSSTHLRRDRLNEQFF. CDR3 coding DNA: TGTGCCAGCAGCTCTACACACCTCCGTCGGGACAGGTTAAATGAGCAGTTCTTC.

This clone showed up just a few times. The genes are TRBV4-2 and TRBJ2-3; TRBD2 aligns across 7 bases. Germline assignment: CDR1 LGHNA and CDR2 YNFKEQ. V was pared by 0 bases and J by 4 bases, with 7 bases of the junction left unmatched. This CDR3 region has 16 residues. The CDR3 nucleotides are TGTGCCAGCAGCCAAGATGGGGAGGGAGGGGCAGATACGCAGTATTTT. Its protein is CASSQDGEGGADTQYF.

This CDR3 is CASSKQGAHGYTF. CDR3 in DNA: TGTGCCAGCAGCAAACAGGGGGCGCATGGCTACACCTTC. This rearrangement joins TRBV11-2 to TRBJ1-2, with 9 bases identical to TRBD1. The CDR3 contains 13 residues. The germline gives CDR1 SGHAT, CDR2 FQNNGV. With 5 bases clipped from V and 6 bases from J, the junction kept 4 bases outside the gene matches.

This clone was seen just once. The chain employs TRBV19 and TRBJ1-2; D perhaps matches TRBD1 (6 bases). V was trimmed by 7 bases and J by 2 bases, leaving 14 bases between them. CDR3 length: 14 amino acids. The V gene's germline CDR1 is LNHDA and CDR2 SQIVND (reference sequence). The CDR3 region is CASMGTGLNYGYTF. The DNA of the CDR3 is TGTGCCAGTATGGGCACAGGGTTGAACTATGGCTACACCTTC.

The CDR3: CASSRQAYEQYF. CDR3 DNA: TGTGCCAGCAGCCGACAGGCCTACGAGCAGTACTTC. The J gene is TRBJ2-7, the V gene TRBV7-2; D is perhaps TRBD1 (6 bases). Germline V CDR1 and CDR2: SGHTA, FQGNSA. The V end lost 5 bases, the J end lost 2 bases, and 7 bases lay between the germline ends. This CDR3 has 12 amino acids.

The V call is TRBV6-6, the J call TRBJ1-5; TRBD1 agrees at 10 bases. CDR1 and CDR2 from the germline V gene are MNHNY and SVGAGI (reference sequence). The V gene end was trimmed by 7 bases and the J gene end by 4 bases; junction bases not matched to a gene: 7. The CDR3 covers 15 residues. CDR3 amino acids: CASTKGDRGNQPQHF. In DNA form, the CDR3 reads TGTGCCAGCACCAAGGGGGACAGGGGTAATCAGCCCCAGCATTTT.

The rearrangement links TRBV2 to TRBJ2-6; D is possibly TRBD1 (6 bases). The V gene's germline CDR1 is SNHLY and CDR2 FYNNEI. With 8 bases removed from V and 0 bases from J, the gap between germline ends came to 17 bases. There are 17 residues in the CDR3. The CDR3 nucleotides are TGTGCCAGCCCGCAGGGGCCAGGGCACTCTGGGGCCAACGTCCTGACTTTC. Residues: CASPQGPGHSGANVLTF.

This chain connects TRBV19 to TRBJ2-3, with D perhaps matching TRBD2 (5 bases). CDR1 and CDR2 (germline): LNHDA, SQIVND (reference sequence). This CDR3 spans 19 amino acids. Trimming shortened V by 4 bases and J by 0 bases, and 23 bases separated the two germline ends. CDR3 in DNA: TGTGCCAGTAGTACCTTAGCCGCCGGGGTCCAGTCTAGCACAGATACGCAGTATTTT. As protein: CASSTLAAGVQSSTDTQYF.

This clone was counted once. The genes are TRBV4-1 and TRBJ2-7; D possibly corresponds to TRBD2 (5 bases). Germline V gives CDR1 MGHRA, CDR2 YSYEKL. The V gene lost 1 base and the J gene lost 3 bases, with 10 bases spanning the gap. The CDR3 totals 14 residues. CDR3 nucleotide sequence: TGCGCCAGCAGCCAAGTCCCGGGGAACTACGAGCAGTACTTC. Translation gives CASSQVPGNYEQYF.

V and J are TRBV30 and TRBJ1-4; D might be TRBD1 (6 bases). This CDR3 is built from 13 residues. Germline V gene data show CDR1 as GTSNPN and CDR2 as SVGIG (reference sequence). Trimming removed 4 bases from V and 0 bases from J, with 6 bases in between. CDR3 residues: CAWKGATNEKLFF. CDR3 nucleotide sequence: TGTGCCTGGAAGGGGGCAACTAATGAAAAACTGTTTTTT. The entire variable domain, with the rest obtained from reference TRBV30 and TRBJ1-4, is as follows: SQTIHQWPATLVQPVGSPLSLECTVEGTSNPNLYWYRQAAGRGLQLLFYSVGIGQISSEVPQNLSASRPQDRQFILSSKKLLLSDSGFYLCAWKGATNEKLFFGSGTQLSVL.

The chain joins TRBV5-4 to TRBJ2-2; 7 nucleotides match TRBD2. J lost 2 bases, V lost 0 bases, and 4 bases had no gene match. The V gene's germline CDR1 is SGHNT and CDR2 YYREEE (reference sequence). This CDR3 has 16 residues. CDR3 DNA sequence: TGTGCCAGCAGCTTGGCTAGCGGAACTAACACCGGGGAGCTGTTTTTT. Residues: CASSLASGTNTGELFF.

This rearrangement joins TRBV7-6 to TRBJ2-1, with 10 positions matching TRBD1. Germline-derived CDR1 and CDR2 are SGHVS and FNYEAQ. Germline trimming cut 4 bases from V and 2 bases from J; bases unmatched to any gene: 5. CDR3 length equals 16 residues. The CDR3 loop is CASSSTGQGAYNEQFF. CDR3 sequence (DNA): TGTGCCAGCAGCTCAACTGGACAGGGGGCCTACAATGAGCAGTTCTTC.

The V call is TRBV19, the J call TRBJ1-6; TRBD1 matches 9 bases. There are 17 residues in the CDR3. Germline V gene lookup returns CDR1 LNHDA and CDR2 SQIVND (reference sequence). The V gene end was trimmed by 4 bases and the J gene end by 9 bases; junction bases not matched to a gene: 13. CDR3 nucleotide sequence: TGTGCCAGTAGTACCCCAATTGGGACAGGGAACCGTTCACCCCTCCACTTT. It yields the protein CASSTPIGTGNRSPLHF.

In this sample, this clone turned up a few times. This chain links TRBV7-2 with TRBJ2-3; 11 bases align to TRBD2. With 1 base clipped from V and 2 bases from J, the junction kept 2 bases outside the gene matches. The CDR3 covers 16 residues. The V gene's germline CDR1 is SGHTA and CDR2 FQGNSA. This chain's CDR3 is CASSLVAGGATDTQYF. The CDR3 DNA reads as TGTGCCAGCAGCTTAGTAGCGGGGGGGGCCACAGATACGCAGTATTTT.

The rearrangement joins TRBV11-2 to TRBJ2-1; a weak D match, TRBD2 (5 bases). Trimming pared 6 bases from V and 1 base from J, leaving 13 bases between. The CDR3 loop spans 15 amino acids. CDR1 is SGHAT and CDR2 is FQNNGV in the germline V gene. CDR3 sequence reads: CASRLDSGSYNEQFF. The CDR3 bases are TGTGCCAGCAGATTGGACTCGGGTTCCTACAATGAGCAGTTCTTC.

The chain combines TRBV6-6 with TRBJ2-1; TRBD2 matches at 12 bases. Germline loops: CDR1 MNHNY, CDR2 SVGAGI (reference sequence). V was pared by 6 bases and J by 8 bases, with 11 bases of the junction left unmatched. The CDR3 consists of 16 residues. The CDR3 DNA is TGTGCCAGCAGCCACTTGGGACTAGCGGGCGTGGATGAGCAGTTCTTC. Protein: CASSHLGLAGVDEQFF.